The T cell receptor (beta chain) described here comes from a study of cytomegalovirus exposure and HLA in healthy donors. This CDR3 is 14 amino acids long. Germline values: CDR1 SGHNT, CDR2 YENEEA. Unmatched junction bases numbered 6, after V lost 3 bases and J lost 7 bases. With 60 Vbeta and 13 Jbeta primers, the PCR was carried out. The protocol was immunoSEQ multiplex PCR, while the TCRdb copy is restricted to in-frame clones and leaves out a portion. The sample records some 170,000 clones, around 80% being singletons. The V gene is TRBV11-3, the J gene TRBJ2-1; 7 positions agree with TRBD2. The sample taken for sequencing was PBMCs. The sequence was collected from a man aged 30 to 39 in good health and CMV-seronegative. As DNA, the CDR3 is TGTGCCAGCAGCTTTGGACTAGGAGGTAATGAGCAGTTCTTC. It codes for CASSFGLGGNEQFF.